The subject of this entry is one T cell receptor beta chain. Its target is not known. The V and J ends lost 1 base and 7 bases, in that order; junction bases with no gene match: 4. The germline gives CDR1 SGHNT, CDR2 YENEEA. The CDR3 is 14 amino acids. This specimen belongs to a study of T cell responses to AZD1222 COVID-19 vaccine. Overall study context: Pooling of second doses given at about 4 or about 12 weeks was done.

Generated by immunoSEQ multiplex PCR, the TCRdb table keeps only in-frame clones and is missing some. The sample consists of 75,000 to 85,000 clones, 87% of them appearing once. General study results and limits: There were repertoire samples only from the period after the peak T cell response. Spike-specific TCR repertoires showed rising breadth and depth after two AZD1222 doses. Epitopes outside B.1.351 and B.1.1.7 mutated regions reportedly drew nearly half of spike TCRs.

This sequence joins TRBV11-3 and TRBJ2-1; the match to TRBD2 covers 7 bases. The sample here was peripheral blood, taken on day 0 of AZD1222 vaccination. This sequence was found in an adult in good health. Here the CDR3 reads CASSLARAGNEQFF. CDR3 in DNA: TGTGCCAGCAGCTTAGCCCGAGCGGGGAATGAGCAGTTCTTC.